This TCR beta chain was identified during a study of siplizumab effects on memory and regulatory T cells. Study outcomes and limitations: Few alloreactive clones mapped to unstimulated subsets. Siplizumab led to significantly less abundant alloreactive sequences that could be traced back to unstimulated CD4+ memory cells. Naive T cells looked more diverse than memory cells, and they looked like major contributors to the alloresponse.

This clone was seen at least ten times. The antigen remains unidentified. Around 9.6 x 10^4 TCR templates per sample were sequenced. The assay was immunoSEQ multiplex PCR, and TCRdb's table has in-frame clones only and misses some. The sample includes 80,000 to 130,000 clones, roughly 94% of them seen just once. The sequence was obtained from a human donor in good health. The material sequenced was Tregs sorted from blood.

The CDR3 sequence: CASSPRLSSGANVLTF. For the CDR3, the DNA is TGTGCCAGCAGTCCCCGATTGTCCTCTGGGGCCAACGTCCTGACTTTC. The chain employs TRBV28 and TRBJ2-6; D not resolved. The CDR3 runs 16 residues. V dropped 5 bases and J dropped 0 bases, with 11 bases sitting between them. Germline V lookup: CDR1 MDHEN, CDR2 SYDVKM.